The next 23 T cell receptor beta chains were all read from a single sample in a study of monozygotic twins with inflammatory bowel disease. TCRdb reprocessed the 5' RACE reads, keeping one entry per CDR3 protein, no DNA. This repertoire includes hundreds of thousands of distinct CDR3 sequences. Sequenced material: blood. These receptors all come from a human donor with ulcerative colitis or Crohn's disease, or a healthy co-twin of an affected twin (not recorded which).

The genes are TRBV7-2 and TRBJ2-1; the D call of TRBD2 rests on TCRdb alone, since no DNA is present to check it. Germline V gene data show CDR1 as SGHTA and CDR2 as FQGNSA. There are 18 residues in the CDR3. The CDR3 loop reads CASSLAGRGGRAWNEQFF.

J is TRBJ2-6 and V is TRBV5-1. Germline CDR1 SGHRS, CDR2 YFSETQ. The CDR3 has 14 residues. This CDR3 reads CASDAFSGANVLTF.

V is TRBV5-1 and J is TRBJ2-1; the D call from TCRdb, TRBD2, cannot be confirmed without DNA. CDR3 length equals 14 residues. Germline CDR1 reads SGHRS; CDR2 reads YFSETQ. This chain's CDR3 is CASSLELVIHEQFF.

CDR3 region: CAWSAPRLAGADTQYF. The V call is TRBV30, the J call TRBJ2-3; the TCRdb call, TRBD2, lacks DNA for checking. The CDR3 runs to 16 residues. Germline V gene data show CDR1 as GTSNPN and CDR2 as SVGIG (reference sequence).

The chain couples TRBV29-1 to TRBJ1-1. From germline, CDR1 is SQVTM and CDR2 ANQGSEA. The CDR3 length is 14 residues. The CDR3 region is CSVGPQLMNTEAFF.

V and J are TRBV7-8 and TRBJ1-3. The CDR3 extends over 16 amino acids. CDR1 SGHVS and CDR2 FQNEAQ come from the germline V gene. CDR3 residues: CASSSPRSLPGNTIYF.

J is TRBJ2-7 and V is TRBV18; TCRdb's D call of TRBD1 is untestable without DNA. Germline lookup yields CDR1 KGHSH and CDR2 LQKENI. This CDR3 comprises 16 residues. CDR3: CASSPTGTGSAYEQYF.

The chain's CDR3 is CASSRYRVMNTEAFF. This chain connects TRBV7-6 to TRBJ1-1; checking the TCRdb D call of TRBD1 is not possible without DNA. The CDR3 loop spans 15 amino acids. Germline V gene data show CDR1 as SGHVS and CDR2 as FNYEAQ.

The rearrangement uses TRBV3-1 and TRBJ1-1; without DNA, the TCRdb call of TRBD1 cannot be checked. This CDR3 contains 14 residues. Germline V gene sequence: CDR1 LGHDT, CDR2 YNNKEL (reference sequence). CDR3 protein: CASSQANRGTEAFF.

V and J are TRBV6-5 and TRBJ2-1; the TCRdb call, TRBD1, lacks DNA for checking. The CDR3 runs 13 residues. Looked up from germline, CDR1 is MNHEY and CDR2 is SVGAGI. The CDR3 sequence: CASTPGVTNEQFF.

This chain connects TRBV5-1 to TRBJ2-3; TCRdb reports TRBD1, a call that lacks DNA to check it against. This CDR3 has 17 residues. The germline gives CDR1 SGHRS, CDR2 YFSETQ. The CDR3 is CASSLGDWAGATDTQYF.

The gene calls are TRBV2 and TRBJ2-5. From germline, CDR1 is SNHLY and CDR2 FYNNEI. This CDR3 contains 12 residues. CDR3 loop: CASRKIQETQYF.

This chain uses TRBV5-1 with TRBJ1-1. The CDR3 has 14 amino acids. Germline CDR1 reads SGHRS; CDR2 reads YFSETQ. The CDR3 here is CASTSAEGNTEAFF.

The chain's CDR3 is CASRRTGDSYNEQFF. This rearrangement joins TRBV6-1 to TRBJ2-1; the D gene TCRdb calls, TRBD1, cannot be checked with no DNA. From germline, CDR1 is MNHNS and CDR2 SASEGT. This CDR3 contains 15 residues.

The rearrangement links TRBV3-1 to TRBJ2-1; the TCRdb D gene call, TRBD1, has no DNA to confirm it. From germline, CDR1 is LGHDT and CDR2 YNNKEL (reference sequence). CDR3 length: 15 amino acids. The CDR3 region is CASSQGRGSYNEQFF.

The chain employs TRBV15 and TRBJ2-5. Germline CDR1 and CDR2: LNHNV and YYDKDF (reference sequence). The CDR3 loop spans 14 amino acids. The CDR3 here is CATSRDAGEETQYF.

The chain uses TRBV2 and TRBJ2-3. CDR1 is SNHLY and CDR2 is FYNNEI in the germline V gene. The CDR3 has 15 amino acids. CDR3 region: CASSDSGVRTDTQYF.

CDR3 sequence reads: CASSSTAYNEQFF. This chain joins TRBV7-7 and TRBJ2-1. The CDR3 contains 13 residues. The germline V gene encodes CDR1 SSHAT and CDR2 FNYEAQ (reference sequence).

The J gene is TRBJ1-4, the V gene TRBV11-2. This CDR3 spans 18 amino acids. The germline gives CDR1 SGHAT, CDR2 FQNNGV. The CDR3 sequence is CASSLVKGPSATNEKLFF.

The rearrangement links TRBV6-1 to TRBJ2-2; the D gene TCRdb calls, TRBD2, cannot be checked with no DNA. Germline V CDR1 and CDR2: MNHNS, SASEGT. The CDR3 runs 16 residues. The CDR3 here is CASSPLVRRGTGELFF.

This chain connects TRBV5-1 to TRBJ2-1; the D call from TCRdb, TRBD2, cannot be confirmed without DNA. From germline, CDR1 is SGHRS and CDR2 YFSETQ. The CDR3 sequence is 18 residues long. The CDR3 spells CASSLVVSEGWSYNEQFF.

V usage is TRBV5-1 and J usage is TRBJ1-1; TCRdb designates TRBD1, a call that cannot be tested without DNA. Germline-derived CDR1 and CDR2 are SGHRS and YFSETQ. CDR3 length: 14 amino acids. This CDR3 reads CASSLEGEHTEAFF.

The chain employs TRBV29-1 and TRBJ2-3; TCRdb's assignment of TRBD1 cannot be checked, as there is no DNA. From germline, CDR1 is SQVTM and CDR2 ANQGSEA. CDR3 length: 13 amino acids. CDR3 amino acids: CSVVGQLTDTQYF.